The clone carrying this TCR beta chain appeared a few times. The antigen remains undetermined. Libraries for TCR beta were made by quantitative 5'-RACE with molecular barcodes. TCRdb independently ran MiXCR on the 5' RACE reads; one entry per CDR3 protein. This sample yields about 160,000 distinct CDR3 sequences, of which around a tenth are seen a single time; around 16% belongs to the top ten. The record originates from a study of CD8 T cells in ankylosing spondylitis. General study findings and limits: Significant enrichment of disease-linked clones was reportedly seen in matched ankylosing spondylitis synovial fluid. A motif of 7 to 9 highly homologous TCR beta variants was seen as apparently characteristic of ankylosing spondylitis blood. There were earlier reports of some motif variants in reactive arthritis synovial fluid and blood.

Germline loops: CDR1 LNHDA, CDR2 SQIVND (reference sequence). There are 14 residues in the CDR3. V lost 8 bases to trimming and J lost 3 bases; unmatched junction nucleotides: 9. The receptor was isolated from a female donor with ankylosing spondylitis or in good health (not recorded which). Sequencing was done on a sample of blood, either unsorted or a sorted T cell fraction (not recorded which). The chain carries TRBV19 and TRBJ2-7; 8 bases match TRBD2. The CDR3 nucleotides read TGTGCCAGTTCCAACGGGGCGGGGGGCTACGAGCAGTACTTC. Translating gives CASSNGAGGYEQYF.